This T cell receptor beta chain stems from a study of blood T cells in healthy people across ages. Study outcomes and limitations: Long-lived donors exceeded aged donors in naive CD4+ cells and diversity. Researchers said unsorted PBMCs prevented a conclusive naive versus antigen-experienced comparison.

V lost 4 bases and J 7 bases, leaving 10 bases between the germline ends. This CDR3 has 12 amino acids. Germline CDR1 and CDR2: MDHEN and SYDVKM. Remarks on this clonotype: Antigen: not known.

Individuals who donated were healthy Caucasians from Russia aged roughly 6 to 95. Using a J-beta primer mix together with a sample-barcoded 5' primer, a second PCR was run for roughly 7 to 12 cycles. CDR3-containing paired-end reads numbered at least 2.5 million in each sample. MiXCR was run by TCRdb on the 5' RACE reads, yielding one entry per CDR3 protein. Among roughly 2 million distinct CDR3 sequences listed, around 50% were seen once. This sequence originates from a woman aged 40 to 50 in good health. V is TRBV28 and J is TRBJ1-1; D is unclear. The sequenced material came from blood. CDR3 coding DNA: TGTGCCAGCAGTTCAGGCGGAGTTGAAGCTTTCTTT. Translation: CASSSGGVEAFF.